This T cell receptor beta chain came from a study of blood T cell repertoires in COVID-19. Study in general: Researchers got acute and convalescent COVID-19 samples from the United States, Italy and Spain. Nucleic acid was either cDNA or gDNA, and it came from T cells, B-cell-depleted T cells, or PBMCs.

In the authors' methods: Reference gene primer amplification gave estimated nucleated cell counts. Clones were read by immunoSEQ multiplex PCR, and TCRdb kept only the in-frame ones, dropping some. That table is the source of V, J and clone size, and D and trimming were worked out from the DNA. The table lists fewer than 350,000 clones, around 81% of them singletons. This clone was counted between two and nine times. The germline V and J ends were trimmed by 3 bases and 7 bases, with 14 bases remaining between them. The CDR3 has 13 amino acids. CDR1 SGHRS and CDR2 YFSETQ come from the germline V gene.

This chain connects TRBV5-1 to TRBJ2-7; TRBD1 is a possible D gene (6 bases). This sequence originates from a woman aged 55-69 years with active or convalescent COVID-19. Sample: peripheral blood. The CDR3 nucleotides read TGCGCCAGCAGCTCGTGGGACAACGAAGAGCAGTACTTC. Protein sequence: CASSSWDNEEQYF. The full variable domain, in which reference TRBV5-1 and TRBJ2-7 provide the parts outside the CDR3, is KAGVTQTPRYLIKTRGQQVTLSCSPISGHRSVSWYQQTPGQGLQFLFEYFSETQRNKGNFPGRFSGRQFSNSRSEMNVSTLELGDSALYLCASSSWDNEEQYFGPGTRLTVT.